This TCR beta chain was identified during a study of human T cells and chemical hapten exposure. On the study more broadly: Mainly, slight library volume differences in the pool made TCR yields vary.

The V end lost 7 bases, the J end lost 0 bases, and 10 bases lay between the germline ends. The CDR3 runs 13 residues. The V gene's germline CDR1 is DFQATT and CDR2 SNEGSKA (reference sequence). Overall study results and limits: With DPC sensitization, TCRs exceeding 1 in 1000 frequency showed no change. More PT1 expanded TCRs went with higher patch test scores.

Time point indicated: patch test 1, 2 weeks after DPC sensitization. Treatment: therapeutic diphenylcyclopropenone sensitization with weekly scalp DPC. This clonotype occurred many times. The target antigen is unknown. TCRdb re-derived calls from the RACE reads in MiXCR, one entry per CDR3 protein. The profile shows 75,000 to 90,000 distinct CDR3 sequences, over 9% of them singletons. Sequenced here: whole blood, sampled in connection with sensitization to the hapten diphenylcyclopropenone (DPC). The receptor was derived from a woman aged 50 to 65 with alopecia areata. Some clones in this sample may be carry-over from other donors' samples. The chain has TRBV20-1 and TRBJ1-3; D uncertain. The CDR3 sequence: CSVLSSSGNTIYF. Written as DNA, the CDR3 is TGCAGTGTCCTTTCCAGCTCTGGAAACACCATATATTTT.